These 16 T cell receptor beta chains were all obtained from the same sample, sequenced in a study of vaccination and CD4 T cells after COVID-19. Scientists ran DNA taken from cultured CD4+ T cells through the Oncomine TCR Beta short-read assay for sequencing. From cultured CD4+ T cells, genomic DNA was extracted. MiXCR was run by TCRdb on the PCR reads, yielding one entry per CDR3 protein. The data contain about 9,300 distinct CDR3 sequences, under 40% of them seen just once; the ten biggest clones take up under 25%. Documented treatment: approximately 10-day PBMC culture with coronavirus spike peptide pools or control peptides (ViraFEST assay). Before the COVID-19 pandemic (2011-2018), CD4+ T cells were obtained from the unexposed donor. Their cognate antigens are unknown. Sample: CD4+ T cells from blood, cultured in vitro. The source is a human donor in good health.

This clonotype was counted only a few times. CDR3 nucleotide sequence: TGTGCCAGCTCAGTCCTGCCCGCGGGAGGCCTCTCGATCTACAATGAGCAGTTCTTC. Protein sequence: CASSVLPAGGLSIYNEQFF. The rearrangement uses TRBV18 and TRBJ2-1; 8 bases agree with TRBD2. In germline, CDR1 is KGHSH, CDR2 LQKENI. Unmatched junction bases numbered 18, after V lost 5 bases and J lost 3 bases. CDR3 length equals 19 residues. Drawing the rest from reference TRBV18 and TRBJ2-1, the complete variable domain is NAGVMQNPRHLVRRRGQEARLRCSPMKGHSHVYWYRQLPEEGLKFMVYLQKENIIDESGMPKERFSAEFPKEGPSILRIQQVVRGDSAAYFCASSVLPAGGLSIYNEQFFGPGTRLTVL.

The chain couples TRBV6-5 to TRBJ2-7; D is ambiguous. The CDR3 totals 16 residues. Germline CDR1 reads MNHEY; CDR2 reads SVGAGI. V dropped 2 bases and J dropped 6 bases, with 20 bases sitting between them. The CDR3 nucleotides are TGTGCCAGCAGTTACCCCTGGTCCTCACGGAGTTCCGAGCAGTACTTC. Translating it yields CASSYPWSSRSSEQYF.

The chain couples TRBV27 to TRBJ2-3; a weak D match, TRBD2 (5 bases). CDR1 and CDR2 (germline): MNHEY, SMNVEV (reference sequence). This CDR3 has 19 residues. V shed 1 base and J shed 2 bases, with 22 bases lying between them. This chain's CDR3 is CASSLFALSLALPTDTQYF. CDR3 nucleotides: TGTGCCAGCAGTTTATTCGCCCTTTCGCTAGCTTTGCCCACAGATACGCAGTATTTT.

The V and J genes are TRBV7-8 and TRBJ2-3; 7 bases are shared with TRBD2. This CDR3 spans 16 amino acids. V was pared by 3 bases and J by 2 bases, with 8 bases of the junction left unmatched. CDR1 and CDR2 from the germline V gene are SGHVS and FQNEAQ. The CDR3 is CASSFRASGSTDTQYF. The CDR3 nucleotides are TGTGCCAGCAGCTTTAGGGCTAGCGGTTCCACAGATACGCAGTATTTT.

The chain joins TRBV24-1 to TRBJ1-5; D perhaps matches TRBD1 (6 bases). This CDR3 region has 14 residues. Germline V lookup: CDR1 KGHDR, CDR2 SFDVKD. The V gene lost 7 bases and the J gene lost 6 bases, with 15 bases spanning the gap. The CDR3 DNA is TGTGCCACCAGAACAGGGACGGTTGGTCAGCCCCAGCATTTT. Encoded protein: CATRTGTVGQPQHF.

The V gene is TRBV6-4, the J gene TRBJ2-7; 9 nucleotides align to TRBD1. Germline values: CDR1 MRHNA, CDR2 SNTAGT. After removal of 7 bases from V and 4 bases from J, the junction contained 8 bases not matched to a gene. The CDR3 runs to 14 residues. The CDR3 sequence: CASIQQGAIYEQYF. The CDR3 DNA reads as TGTGCCAGCATCCAACAGGGGGCTATTTACGAGCAGTACTTC.

DNA of the CDR3: TGCAGTGCTTCACAGGGGGCGGGGCAGTACTTC. Translation: CSASQGAGQYF. The V gene is TRBV20-1, the J gene TRBJ2-7, with TRBD1 matching over 9 bases. With V trimmed by 5 bases and J by 9 bases, 5 bases remained unmatched. The CDR3 contains 11 residues. Germline V gene data show CDR1 as DFQATT and CDR2 as SNEGSKA (reference sequence).

A few counts support this clonotype. The chain combines TRBV7-2 with TRBJ1-2, with TRBD1 matching over 7 bases. The CDR3 has 16 residues. V shed 1 base and J 4 bases; nucleotides not matched to a gene: 9. Germline CDR1 reads SGHTA; CDR2 reads FQGNSA. CDR3 in amino acids: CASSLGGGGAFYGYTF. DNA for the CDR3: TGTGCCAGCAGCTTAGGGGGAGGGGGCGCGTTCTATGGCTACACCTTC.

This clonotype has just a few counts. The chain employs TRBV7-3 and TRBJ1-5; D perhaps matches TRBD1 (5 bases). Between the trimmed V and J ends, which lost 4 bases and 10 bases, there was a span of 14 bases. This CDR3 is 13 amino acids long. Per the germline V gene, CDR1 is SGHTA and CDR2 is FQGTGA. The CDR3 region has the DNA TGTGCCAGCAGCTCTCACTCCGGGACCCCCCAGCATTTT. This sequence encodes CASSSHSGTPQHF.

This clonotype has a handful of counts. The chain employs TRBV7-3 and TRBJ2-3, with TRBD2 matching over 8 bases. The CDR3 runs 17 residues. The trim removed 1 base at V and 2 bases at J, leaving 8 bases unmatched. Germline V lookup: CDR1 SGHTA, CDR2 FQGTGA. CDR3 nucleotides: TGTGCCAGCAGCTTAAAGCGGGTAGCGGGGTTCACAGATACGCAGTATTTT. This gives the protein CASSLKRVAGFTDTQYF.

The sample holds a few counts of this clonotype. The V call is TRBV29-1, the J call TRBJ2-2; 7 bases fit TRBD2. CDR3 length equals 14 residues. The V segment lost 6 bases and the J segment 0 bases; nucleotides outside the gene matches: 4. The V gene's germline CDR1 is SQVTM and CDR2 ANQGSEA. The DNA for the CDR3 is TGCAGCGTCTCGGGAGGACCGAACACCGGGGAGCTGTTTTTT. This encodes CSVSGGPNTGELFF.

The sample holds one count of this clonotype. The CDR3 protein is CASSQDPTGVDTQYF. CDR3 coding DNA: TGCGCCAGCAGCCAAGACCCGACAGGGGTAGATACGCAGTATTTT. This chain connects TRBV4-1 to TRBJ2-3; 8 bases line up with TRBD1. CDR3 length equals 15 residues. Germline-derived CDR1 and CDR2 are MGHRA and YSYEKL. The junction had 4 bases not matched to a gene; V was cut back by 0 bases and J by 5 bases.

The chain carries TRBV9 and TRBJ2-1; D gene ambiguous. Germline-derived CDR1 and CDR2 are SGDLS and YYNGEE. The CDR3 is made up of 14 amino acids. V lost 2 bases, J lost 6 bases, and 12 bases lay in between. The CDR3 spells CASSVWVESNEQFF. In DNA, the CDR3 is TGTGCCAGCAGCGTGTGGGTAGAAAGCAATGAGCAGTTCTTC. The full variable domain, in which reference TRBV9 and TRBJ2-1 provide the parts outside the CDR3, is DSGVTQTPKHLITATGQRVTLRCSPRSGDLSVYWYQQSLDQGLQFLIQYYNGEERAKGNILERFSAQQFPDLHSELNLSSLELGDSALYFCASSVWVESNEQFFGPGTRLTVL.

The rearrangement joins TRBV10-3 to TRBJ2-3; TRBD2 agrees at 11 bases. The germline V gene has CDR1 ENHRY and CDR2 SYGVKD. This CDR3 is built from 14 residues. V was clipped by 11 bases and J by 8 bases; unmatched bases: 12. CDR3 loop: CAVLTSGSSVTQYF. The CDR3 nucleotides read TGTGCCGTACTCACTAGCGGGAGTAGTGTTACGCAGTATTTT.

This clonotype rates as medium-sized. V usage is TRBV6-5 and J usage is TRBJ1-5; D remains unclear. Germline V lookup: CDR1 MNHEY, CDR2 SVGAGI. The V end lost 0 bases, the J end lost 3 bases, and 9 bases lay between the germline ends. This CDR3 has 15 amino acids. Written as DNA, the CDR3 is TGTGCCAGCAGTTACTCCCCAGGCGCCAATCAGCCCCAGCATTTT. It yields the protein CASSYSPGANQPQHF.

The chain is built from TRBV27 and TRBJ1-1; D remains ambiguous. The CDR3 runs 14 residues. Trimming removed 0 bases from V and 6 bases from J, with 11 bases in between. Per germline, CDR1 MNHEY and CDR2 SMNVEV (reference sequence). DNA of the CDR3: TGTGCCAGCAGTTTATCGGGATGGAGCGCTGAAGCTTTCTTT. Translation gives CASSLSGWSAEAFF.